This TCR beta chain is from a study of early T cells in non-severe SARS-CoV-2 infection. About the study: Sequenced material consisted of bulk RNA (from unsorted whole blood), and chains were unpaired.

Looked up from germline, CDR1 is SNHLY and CDR2 is FYNNEI. The CDR3 loop spans 13 amino acids. V lost 6 bases and J lost 2; bases outside the gene matches: 2. Individual cDNA molecules received unique molecular identifiers. TCRdb called the 5' RACE reads again in MiXCR, with one record for every CDR3 protein. The sample lists 66,000 or so distinct CDR3 sequences; 11% were seen once. This clonotype was recorded many times. Its antigen is currently unknown. General observations from the study: CD4 and private specificities were missed by VDJdb matching, which favored anti-spike CD8 responses.

This chain connects TRBV2 to TRBJ2-5, with 8 bases matching TRBD1. This TCR derives from an adult who was a healthcare worker with PCR-confirmed SARS-CoV-2 infection or an uninfected control (not recorded which). The sample taken for sequencing was whole blood. The DNA for the CDR3 is TGTGCCAGCAGCCGGGACAGGCAAGAGACCCAGTACTTC. Translated: CASSRDRQETQYF.